The rows below give T cell receptor beta chains drawn from one sample of a study of T-cell reconstitution after alpha-beta-depleted transplantation in children. TCRdb reanalysed the PCR reads using MiXCR and keeps one entry per CDR3 protein. The table lists 200,000 to 250,000 distinct CDR3 sequences, roughly a tenth of them singletons. Material: PBMCs, obtained before TCRalphabeta/CD19-depleted stem cell transplant. The source is a child under two years old with acute myeloid leukemia, due to receive a stem cell transplant. CDR3s include the opening cysteine and the closing phenylalanine or tryptophan. The D gene is left open where the match is weak. Clone size, where shown, is once, few, many, or a class for clones that have expanded.

V gene	clone size	J gene	D gene	CDR3 protein	CDR3 DNA
TRBV5-6	many	TRBJ2-7	NA	CASSLLGAGPSYEQYF	TGTGCCAGCAGCTTGTTAGGGGCAGGACCCTCCTACGAGCAGTACTTC
TRBV3-1	many	TRBJ2-7	NA	CASSDPGPPRYEQYF	TGTGCCAGCAGCGATCCGGGACCACCTCGATACGAGCAGTACTTC
TRBV29-1	many	TRBJ1-1	NA	CSVGLSLNTEAFF	TGCAGCGTCGGACTATCACTGAACACTGAAGCTTTCTTT
TRBV5-1	many	TRBJ2-2	TRBD2	CASGGSSGTANTGELFF	TGCGCCAGCGGAGGTTCTAGCGGGACCGCGAACACCGGGGAGCTGTTTTTT
TRBV20-1	many	TRBJ2-2	NA	CSAEGNTGELFF	TGCAGTGCAGAGGGAAACACCGGGGAGCTGTTTTTT
TRBV20-1	many	TRBJ1-1	TRBD1	CSARALGGVTEAFF	TGCAGTGCCCGAGCCCTAGGGGGCGTCACTGAAGCTTTCTTT
TRBV5-1	many	TRBJ2-1	NA	CASSFGGPEQFF	TGCGCCAGCAGCTTTGGTGGTCCAGAGCAGTTCTTC
TRBV20-1	many	TRBJ2-5	NA	CSASKPWGSVTQYF	TGCAGTGCTAGCAAACCATGGGGATCGGTGACCCAGTACTTC
TRBV11-2	many	TRBJ2-3	TRBD2	CASSFLAVTDTQYF	TGTGCCAGCAGCTTCCTAGCGGTCACAGATACGCAGTATTTT
TRBV28	NA	TRBJ2-1	NA	CASSPDWQGPFF	TGTGCCAGCAGTCCCGACTGGCAGGGTCCGTTCTTC
TRBV14	NA	TRBJ1-1	NA	CASSLRGSYTEAFF	TGTGCCAGCAGCCTTAGGGGATCCTACACTGAAGCTTTCTTT
TRBV7-9	many	TRBJ2-2	NA	CASSPHRGTKNTGELFF	TGTGCCAGCAGCCCCCACCGCGGGACGAAAAACACCGGGGAGCTGTTTTTT
TRBV12-3/TRBV12-4	many	TRBJ1-6	NA	CASTLGNSPLHF	TGTGCCAGCACCCTCGGGAATTCACCCCTCCACTTT
TRBV5-1	NA	TRBJ2-7	TRBD1	CASSLEGQVKQYF	TGCGCCAGCAGCTTGGAGGGACAGGTAAAGCAGTACTTC
TRBV18	many	TRBJ1-1	TRBD1	CASSPPGQGHTEAFF	TGTGCCAGCTCACCGCCGGGACAGGGACACACTGAAGCTTTCTTT
TRBV20-1	many	TRBJ1-2	NA	CSATLGSNYGYTF	TGCAGTGCTACGCTGGGGTCCAACTATGGCTACACCTTC
TRBV7-8	few	TRBJ2-1	NA	CASSLGGVNEQFF	TGTGCCAGCAGCTTAGGCGGGGTCAATGAGCAGTTCTTC
TRBV18	many	TRBJ2-1	TRBD2	CASSPGLAYNNNEQFF	TGTGCCAGCTCACCCGGACTAGCCTACAATAACAATGAGCAGTTCTTC
TRBV29-1	many	TRBJ2-1	TRBD2	CSVEGTSGILYNEQFF	TGCAGCGTTGAGGGGACTAGCGGGATCCTGTACAATGAGCAGTTCTTC
TRBV28	many	TRBJ1-2	NA	CASSLGRNLYGYTF	TGTGCCAGCAGTTTAGGACGGAACCTATATGGCTACACCTTC
TRBV28	many	TRBJ2-1	NA	CASSPRQGRSYNEQFF	TGTGCCAGCAGTCCCCGCCAGGGAAGGTCCTACAATGAGCAGTTCTTC
TRBV7-8	many	TRBJ2-2	NA	CASSPQTGTGELFF	TGTGCCAGCAGCCCACAGACGGGCACCGGGGAGCTGTTTTTT
TRBV20-1	few	TRBJ2-7	NA	CSAITGYGEQYF	TGCAGTGCTATTACAGGCTACGGCGAGCAGTACTTC
TRBV4-2	many	TRBJ2-7	TRBD2	CASSQVTSGSSYEQYF	TGTGCCAGCAGCCAAGTAACTAGCGGTAGCTCCTACGAGCAGTACTTC
TRBV12-3/TRBV12-4	NA	TRBJ2-2	NA	CASSRRVTNYRDTGELFF	TGTGCCAGCAGCCGCAGGGTGACGAACTATCGGGACACCGGGGAGCTGTTTTTT
TRBV28	many	TRBJ1-5	NA	CASRARRGQPQHF	TGTGCCAGCCGGGCACGGCGGGGTCAGCCCCAGCATTTT
TRBV7-6	many	TRBJ1-2	NA	CASSFGGGGPPPLGYTF	TGTGCCAGCAGCTTTGGGGGGGGAGGGCCTCCCCCTCTTGGCTACACCTTC
TRBV24-1	few	TRBJ2-4	NA	CAASDWLGQHNRRIAKNIQYF	TGTGCCGCCAGTGATTGGTTGGGACAACACAATCGGAGGATAGCCAAAAACATTCAGTACTTC
TRBV30	few	TRBJ2-2	NA	CAWRGRATGELFF	TGTGCCTGGAGGGGCAGGGCGACCGGGGAGCTGTTTTTT
TRBV5-1	many	TRBJ2-2	NA	CASSFRGSPNTGELFF	TGCGCCAGCAGCTTCAGGGGTAGTCCGAACACCGGGGAGCTGTTTTTT
TRBV10-3	NA	TRBJ2-5	NA	CAISDRDQETQYF	TGTGCCATCAGCGACAGAGACCAAGAGACCCAGTACTTC
TRBV7-2	many	TRBJ2-4	NA	CASSSKADFAKNIQYF	TGTGCCAGCAGCTCGAAGGCGGACTTTGCCAAAAACATTCAGTACTTC
TRBV29-1	many	TRBJ2-2	TRBD1	CSVGTGATGELFF	TGCAGCGTTGGGACAGGGGCCACCGGGGAGCTGTTTTTT
TRBV5-1	many	TRBJ2-7	TRBD1	CASSFSGQVYEQYF	TGCGCCAGCAGCTTCTCGGGACAGGTCTACGAGCAGTACTTC
TRBV11-2	many	TRBJ2-1	TRBD1	CASSLPGQGSSYNEQFF	TGTGCCAGCAGCTTACCCGGACAGGGGAGCTCCTACAATGAGCAGTTCTTC
TRBV18	many	TRBJ1-1	NA	CASSPAALGEAFF	TGTGCCAGCTCCCCAGCAGCCCTCGGTGAAGCTTTCTTT